The 29 T cell receptor beta chains below all came from one sample that was sequenced in a study of T cell responses to AZD1222 COVID-19 vaccine. The method was immunoSEQ multiplex PCR; TCRdb's version includes in-frame clones alone and lacks a portion of them. The sample contains some 74,000 clones, 80% of which appear only once. Sequenced material: peripheral blood, taken on day 0 of AZD1222 vaccination. The source is an adult in good health.

The chain carries TRBV11-3 and TRBJ1-1; 8 nucleotides match TRBD1. V was pared by 1 base and J by 1 base, with 2 bases of the junction left unmatched. Germline CDR1 and CDR2: SGHNT and YENEEA. The CDR3 runs to 15 residues. The CDR3 protein is CASSLGGTGNTEAFF. CDR3 sequence (DNA): TGTGCCAGCAGCTTAGGGGGGACAGGGAACACTGAAGCTTTCTTT.

The CDR3 sequence is CASSPGTSSGQETQYF. The CDR3 bases are TGTGCCAGCAGCCCCGGGACTAGTAGTGGTCAAGAGACCCAGTACTTC. This chain uses TRBV5-4 with TRBJ2-5; 8 nucleotides agree with TRBD2. CDR1 SGHNT and CDR2 YYREEE come from the germline V gene (reference sequence). CDR3 length equals 16 residues. With 4 bases clipped from V and 2 bases from J, the junction kept 10 bases outside the gene matches.

The CDR3 DNA sequence: TGTGCCAGCAGCCGGGACTACGCCTACAATGAGCAGTTCTTC. Translating gives CASSRDYAYNEQFF. The chain employs TRBV2 and TRBJ2-1; TRBD2 agrees at 7 bases. There are 14 residues in the CDR3. J lost 2 bases, V lost 6 bases, and 4 bases had no gene match. CDR1 is SNHLY, CDR2 FYNNEI, per germline. Full variable domain (outside the CDR3, taken from reference TRBV2 and TRBJ2-1): EPEVTQTPSHQVTQMGQEVILRCVPISNHLYFYWYRQILGQKVEFLVSFYNNEISEKSEIFDDQFSVERPDGSNFTLKIRSTKLEDSAMYFCASSRDYAYNEQFFGPGTRLTVL.

The chain combines TRBV12-3 or TRBV12-4 with TRBJ2-1; D not resolved. Deletions cut 2 bases from V and 6 bases from J, with 5 bases between. This CDR3 has 12 amino acids. The CDR3 DNA reads as TGTGCCAGCAGTTTAAGTCTCAATGAGCAGTTCTTC. It is translated as CASSLSLNEQFF.

The chain uses TRBV9 and TRBJ1-5, with D hard to call. The CDR3 loop spans 15 amino acids. The V end was cut by 0 bases, the J end by 3 bases, with 10 bases between. Germline-derived CDR1 and CDR2 are SGDLS and YYNGEE. CDR3 bases: TGTGCCAGCAGCGTAGGGCCGGAGGCCAATCAGCCCCAGCATTTT. This gives the protein CASSVGPEANQPQHF.

The J gene is TRBJ2-1, the V gene TRBV27; 9 nucleotides line up with TRBD1. The germline V gene has CDR1 MNHEY and CDR2 SMNVEV (reference sequence). With V trimmed by 3 bases and J by 2 bases, 2 bases remained unmatched. The CDR3 length is 15 residues. The DNA of the CDR3 is TGTGCCAGCAGTTTCAGGACAGGGGCCTACAATGAGCAGTTCTTC. Protein: CASSFRTGAYNEQFF.

The chain has TRBV28 and TRBJ1-5; D call uncertain. With 2 bases removed from V and 6 bases from J, the gap between germline ends came to 2 bases. The germline V gene has CDR1 MDHEN and CDR2 SYDVKM. This CDR3 comprises 11 residues. The CDR3 protein is CASSLSQPQHF. For the CDR3, the DNA is TGTGCCAGCAGTTTAAGTCAGCCCCAGCATTTT.

This chain links TRBV5-1 with TRBJ2-7; the D gene is possibly TRBD1 (5 bases). The CDR3 sequence is 13 residues long. The V gene's germline CDR1 is SGHRS and CDR2 YFSETQ. The ends were cut back, 3 bases at V and 3 bases at J, with 10 bases in the middle. Here the CDR3 reads CASSSTVYYEQYF. DNA for the CDR3: TGCGCCAGCAGCTCGACAGTATACTACGAGCAGTACTTC.

The gene calls are TRBV5-5 and TRBJ1-1; the match to TRBD1 covers 7 bases. In germline, CDR1 is SGHKS, CDR2 YYEKEE (reference sequence). Germline trimming cut 2 bases from V and 4 bases from J; bases unmatched to any gene: 5. The CDR3 has 14 amino acids. The CDR3 DNA follows: TGTGCCAGCAGCTTTACTTGGACAGGCACTGAAGCTTTCTTT. This codes for CASSFTWTGTEAFF. Looking up the rest from reference TRBV5-5 and TRBJ1-1 gives the full variable domain: DAGVTQSPTHLIKTRGQQVTLRCSPISGHKSVSWYQQVLGQGPQFIFQYYEKEERGRGNFPDRFSARQFPNYSSELNVNALLLGDSALYLCASSFTWTGTEAFFGQGTRLTVV.

The chain uses TRBV14 and TRBJ1-2; D remains ambiguous. The CDR3 has 13 amino acids. Germline CDR1 is SGHDN and CDR2 is FVKESK. The V end lost 4 bases, the J end lost 2 bases, and 8 bases lay between the germline ends. CDR3: CASSPQKNYGYTF. The CDR3 DNA is TGTGCCAGCAGCCCCCAGAAAAACTATGGCTACACCTTC.

The chain links TRBV5-4 to TRBJ1-2, with 9 bases matching TRBD1. V shed 1 base, J shed 4 bases, and the junction held 5 bases outside the gene matches. Germline V CDR1 and CDR2: SGHNT, YYREEE (reference sequence). This CDR3 is built from 15 residues. The CDR3 nucleotides are TGTGCCAGCAGCTTGAACAGGGGGCTGAGCTATGGCTACACCTTC. This sequence encodes CASSLNRGLSYGYTF.

The chain links TRBV5-4 to TRBJ2-7, with D perhaps TRBD1 (6 bases). Germline CDR1 reads SGHNT; CDR2 reads YYREEE (reference sequence). The CDR3 has 14 residues. The V and J ends lost 2 bases and 2 bases respectively, with 11 bases between them. CDR3 nucleotides: TGTGCCAGCAGCTTAGACAGGTATGCCTACGAGCAGTACTTC. Protein sequence: CASSLDRYAYEQYF.

This clone was seen a handful of times. The rearrangement links TRBV24-1 to TRBJ2-3; D is uncertain. The V end was cut by 10 bases, the J end by 0 bases, with 16 bases between. The CDR3 covers 15 residues. CDR1 KGHDR and CDR2 SFDVKD come from the germline V gene. In DNA form, the CDR3 reads TGTGCCACTTCATCGGAATCTTCTAGCACAGATACGCAGTATTTT. This sequence encodes CATSSESSSTDTQYF.

Concerning this clone: One junction end disagrees with the germline gene, perhaps due to a read error. The chain employs TRBV11-3 and TRBJ1-1; the D gene is possibly TRBD1 (6 bases). The CDR3 extends over 15 amino acids. The V gene's germline CDR1 is SGHNT and CDR2 YENEEA. The CDR3 protein is CASSRNSGVVNERIF. The CDR3 DNA is TGTGCCAGCAGCCGAAATTCAGGGGTTGTAAATGAAAGGATCTTT. Based on the CDR3 plus reference TRBV11-3 and TRBJ1-1, the full variable domain is EAGVVQSPRYKIIEKKQPVAFWCNPISGHNTLYWYLQNLGQGPELLIRYENEEAVDDSQLPKDRFSAERLKGVDSTLKIQPAELGDSAVYLCASSRNSGVVNERIFGQGTRLTVV.

The chain employs TRBV18 and TRBJ2-1; no definite D call. This CDR3 comprises 12 residues. The V end lost 6 bases, the J end lost 7 bases, and 10 bases lay between the germline ends. The V gene's germline CDR1 is KGHSH and CDR2 LQKENI. DNA of the CDR3: TGTGCCAGCTCCCCCTCTTGGAATGAGCAGTTCTTC. Protein: CASSPSWNEQFF.

This clone appeared a single time. This chain joins TRBV7-2 and TRBJ1-6; D ambiguous. Germline assignment: CDR1 SGHTA and CDR2 FQGNSA. The CDR3 runs to 14 residues. The V end lost 2 bases, the J end lost 7 bases, and 9 bases lay between the germline ends. The CDR3 is CASSLQRPNSPLHF. Here the CDR3 DNA reads TGTGCCAGCAGCTTACAGCGTCCGAATTCACCCCTCCACTTT.

The chain combines TRBV2 with TRBJ2-2; D is ambiguous. V lost 6 bases and J lost 7, with 6 bases in between. CDR3 length: 11 residues. Germline values: CDR1 SNHLY, CDR2 FYNNEI. This CDR3 reads CASSSVGELFF. As DNA, the CDR3 is TGTGCCAGCAGCTCAGTCGGGGAGCTGTTTTTT.

The rearrangement uses TRBV5-6 and TRBJ2-7; TRBD1 might be the D (6 bases). Germline V gene sequence: CDR1 SGHDT, CDR2 YYEEEE. The ends were cut back, 2 bases at V and 4 bases at J, with 16 bases in the middle. CDR3 size: 15 residues. The CDR3 here is CASSLGWGPAYEQYF. The CDR3 DNA is TGTGCCAGCAGCTTAGGTTGGGGGCCTGCTTACGAGCAGTACTTC.

The CDR3 sequence: CSVTPRVGEETQYF. The DNA for the CDR3 is TGCAGCGTAACCCCCAGGGTGGGCGAAGAGACCCAGTACTTC. The V call is TRBV29-1, the J call TRBJ2-5; maybe TRBD1 (5 bases). The length of the CDR3 is 14 residues. Germline CDR1 reads SQVTM; CDR2 reads ANQGSEA. The V end was cut by 6 bases, the J end by 3 bases, with 17 bases between.

The sample holds a few counts of this clone. This rearrangement joins TRBV6-2 or TRBV6-3 to TRBJ1-2; D is possibly TRBD1 (5 bases). The CDR3 has 13 amino acids. V lost 4 bases and J 7 bases, leaving 13 bases between the germline ends. Germline CDR1 and CDR2: MNHEY and SVGEGT. As DNA, the CDR3 is TGTGCCAGCAGTTCTTCCCCGCAGGGTGGCTACACCTTC. Its protein is CASSSSPQGGYTF.

The V and J genes are TRBV27 and TRBJ1-1; TRBD1 matches at 10 bases. V shed 4 bases, J shed 4 bases, and the junction held 9 bases outside the gene matches. Germline CDR1 is MNHEY and CDR2 is SMNVEV (reference sequence). This CDR3 is 16 amino acids long. The CDR3 loop is CASSWLWGQGITEAFF. CDR3 coding DNA: TGTGCCAGCAGTTGGTTGTGGGGACAGGGGATCACTGAAGCTTTCTTT.

The chain has TRBV5-1 and TRBJ1-2, with D perhaps matching TRBD1 (5 bases). The germline gives CDR1 SGHRS, CDR2 YFSETQ. The V end was cut by 0 bases, the J end by 3 bases, with 12 bases between. CDR3 size: 15 residues. CDR3 protein: CASSLGQGRDYGYTF. The CDR3 nucleotides read TGCGCCAGCAGCTTGGGCCAGGGAAGAGACTATGGCTACACCTTC.

The chain couples TRBV28 to TRBJ1-2; possible D gene TRBD1, 5 bases. The CDR3 covers 15 residues. V was cut by 6 bases and J by 5 bases, with 19 bases left in between. The germline V gene has CDR1 MDHEN and CDR2 SYDVKM. The CDR3 DNA sequence: TGTGCCAGCAGACCTCTGGGACGGATCTTTTATGGCTACACCTTC. The encoded protein is CASRPLGRIFYGYTF.

This clone appeared a few times. This chain links TRBV9 with TRBJ1-4; D might be TRBD1 (5 bases). This CDR3 spans 16 amino acids. The germline V gene encodes CDR1 SGDLS and CDR2 YYNGEE. The V end was cut by 4 bases, the J end by 5 bases, with 18 bases between. The CDR3 protein is CASSTHPGGTNEKLFF. The CDR3 bases are TGTGCCAGCAGCACCCACCCGGGGGGTACGAATGAAAAACTGTTTTTT.

The chain combines TRBV6-5 with TRBJ1-4, with 9 bases aligning to TRBD1. The CDR3 loop spans 15 amino acids. V trimming: 5 bases; J trimming: 3 bases; junction bases outside the gene matches: 4. Germline-derived CDR1 and CDR2 are MNHEY and SVGAGI. The chain's CDR3 is CASSTGGASNEKLFF. The CDR3 DNA reads as TGTGCCAGCAGTACAGGGGGCGCGTCTAATGAAAAACTGTTTTTT.

The V gene is TRBV28, the J gene TRBJ2-1; D not certain. Germline-derived CDR1 and CDR2 are MDHEN and SYDVKM. This CDR3 region has 13 residues. The V end was cut by 2 bases, the J end by 5 bases, with 7 bases between. CDR3 DNA sequence: TGTGCCAGCAGTTTACTCCTTAACAATGAGCAGTTCTTC. Translating it yields CASSLLLNNEQFF.

V and J are TRBV10-1 and TRBJ1-1, with D hard to call. There are 13 residues in the CDR3. Between the trimmed V and J ends, which lost 3 bases and 3 bases, there was a span of 8 bases. CDR1 is WNHNN, CDR2 SYGVQD, per germline (reference sequence). CDR3: CASSDGDYTEAFF. CDR3 in DNA: TGCGCCAGCAGTGATGGGGATTACACTGAAGCTTTCTTT.

The chain carries TRBV9 and TRBJ1-3, with no clear D. Germline V gives CDR1 SGDLS, CDR2 YYNGEE. V lost 0 bases and J lost 3, with 7 bases in between. This CDR3 has 14 residues. CDR3 bases: TGTGCCAGCAGCGTAGGGACGGGTGGAAACACCATATATTTT. Translating it yields CASSVGTGGNTIYF.

The chain carries TRBV5-8 and TRBJ1-6; D is ambiguous. CDR1 and CDR2 from the germline V gene are SGHTS and YDEGEE. V lost 0 bases and J 6 bases, leaving 10 bases between the germline ends. This CDR3 spans 15 amino acids. The CDR3 DNA reads as TGTGCCAGCAGCTTGGCCGGTCACCTTAATTCACCCCTCCACTTT. It codes for CASSLAGHLNSPLHF.